Presented here are 6 T cell receptor beta chains from one specimen sequenced in a study of blood T cell repertoires in COVID-19. Assay used: immunoSEQ multiplex PCR; TCRdb lists only in-frame clones, some missing. The sample has about 440,000 clones; about 91% are singletons. Sequenced sample: peripheral blood. The receptors derive from a woman aged 50 to 60 with COVID-19, enrolled during active disease.

This clone came up a few times. This rearrangement joins TRBV5-1 to TRBJ2-7; 7 nucleotides agree with TRBD2. This CDR3 contains 14 residues. Looked up from germline, CDR1 is SGHRS and CDR2 is YFSETQ. The trim removed 0 bases at V and 4 bases at J, leaving 4 bases unmatched. The CDR3: CASSLGSGEYEQYF. CDR3 DNA sequence: TGCGCCAGCAGCTTGGGGAGCGGGGAGTACGAGCAGTACTTC.

The chain employs TRBV14 and TRBJ1-2, with 10 bases that match TRBD1. Germline V gives CDR1 SGHDN, CDR2 FVKESK. Unmatched junction bases numbered 16, after V lost 2 bases and J lost 4 bases. The CDR3 is 19 residues long. The CDR3 protein is CASSQTTVEGDRGLYGYTF. The CDR3 nucleotides read TGTGCCAGCAGCCAAACTACCGTCGAGGGGGACAGGGGTCTCTATGGCTACACCTTC.

V gene TRBV10-3 combines with J gene TRBJ2-1, with TRBD2 matching over 13 bases. CDR1 and CDR2 (germline): ENHRY, SYGVKD. The CDR3 totals 14 residues. V was clipped by 11 bases and J by 5 bases; unmatched bases: 6. The CDR3 spells CASSGLAGDNEQFF. The CDR3 region has the DNA TGTGCCTCCTCAGGACTAGCGGGGGACAATGAGCAGTTCTTC.

V is TRBV30 and J is TRBJ1-3; D unresolved. CDR3 size: 12 residues. In germline, CDR1 is GTSNPN, CDR2 SVGIG (reference sequence). V was cut by 3 bases and J by 4 bases, with 7 bases left in between. The CDR3, as DNA: TGTGCCTGGAGCCTACTGGGAAACACCATATATTTT. Its translation is CAWSLLGNTIYF.

J is TRBJ1-4 and V is TRBV28; no firm D call. Germline V CDR1 and CDR2: MDHEN, SYDVKM. The CDR3 has 14 amino acids. V lost 3 bases and J 8 bases, leaving 13 bases between the germline ends. CDR3 amino acids: CASSLNSGVEKLFF. As DNA, the CDR3 is TGTGCCAGCAGTTTGAATTCCGGAGTAGAAAAACTGTTTTTT.

This clone came up a few times. The rearrangement uses TRBV12-3 or TRBV12-4 and TRBJ1-6, with 7 bases aligning to TRBD1. The CDR3 sequence is 13 residues long. V gave up 6 bases and J gave up 9 bases; unmatched junction bases: 5. CDR3 residues: CASSGTDLSPLHF. The CDR3 DNA reads as TGTGCCAGCAGCGGGACAGACCTTTCACCCCTCCACTTT.